One and the same sample provided the 12 T cell receptor beta chains below, sequenced in a study of T cell changes during pregnancy in multiple sclerosis (dated by TCRdb to the late 2010s). Library generation was performed with the immunoSEQ multiplex PCR assay. In its TCRdb copy, this immuneACCESS table keeps in-frame sequences only and misses some clones. Where compared with another copy, unresolved V genes explain less than half of these, and the others have no known cause. The sample data list about 97,000 clones, and 75% to 95% of these were observed just once. Jointly, the top ten make up roughly 0.79% of the sample. Sample: peripheral blood, taken in the second trimester of pregnancy. The receptor source for this set is a female donor in good health, enrolled as a control in a pregnancy study.

This chain links TRBV5-1 with TRBJ2-7, with a possible D match to TRBD2 (5 bases). The CDR3 is made up of 13 amino acids. The germline gives CDR1 SGHRS, CDR2 YFSETQ. The germline V and J ends were trimmed by 1 base and 4 bases, with 9 bases remaining between them. CDR3 nucleotide sequence: TGCGCCAGCAGCTTGAGAGAGGGATACGAGCAGTACTTC. Amino acid sequence: CASSLREGYEQYF.

The rearrangement uses TRBV6-4 and TRBJ1-1, with 10 bases identical to TRBD1. Losses at the gene ends were 6 bases for V and 5 bases for J; bases not matched to a gene: 12. The CDR3 extends over 16 amino acids. The germline V gene has CDR1 MRHNA and CDR2 SNTAGT. CDR3 protein: CASSSLPGQGKTEAFF. In DNA form, the CDR3 reads TGTGCCAGCAGCTCCTTACCGGGACAGGGGAAAACTGAAGCTTTCTTT.

This clone showed up just a few times. This chain uses TRBV2 with TRBJ1-1; D not resolved. This CDR3 is 13 amino acids long. CDR1 SNHLY and CDR2 FYNNEI come from the germline V gene. The V gene lost 3 bases and the J gene lost 3 bases, with 8 bases spanning the gap. The CDR3 bases are TGTGCCAGCAGTGATCCCGTCGACACTGAAGCTTTCTTT. This codes for CASSDPVDTEAFF.

This chain uses TRBV5-4 with TRBJ1-5, with D perhaps TRBD1 (6 bases). The germline gives CDR1 SGHNT, CDR2 YYREEE (reference sequence). Trimming took 0 bases from V and 7 from J, leaving 17 bases between them. The CDR3 loop spans 16 amino acids. CDR3 residues: CASSLGGDITSQPQHF. CDR3 bases: TGTGCCAGCAGCTTGGGAGGGGACATCACCTCCCAGCCCCAGCATTTT. The entire variable domain, with the rest obtained from reference TRBV5-4 and TRBJ1-5, is as follows: ETGVTQSPTHLIKTRGQQVTLRCSSQSGHNTVSWYQQALGQGPQFIFQYYREEENGRGNFPPRFSGLQFPNYSSELNVNALELDDSALYLCASSLGGDITSQPQHFGDGTRLSIL.

The genes are TRBV28 and TRBJ1-2, with D perhaps matching TRBD1 (6 bases). V was shortened by 5 bases and J by 6 bases, with 19 bases between the two germline ends. The CDR3 consists of 15 residues. Per germline, CDR1 MDHEN and CDR2 SYDVKM. This CDR3 is CASSQGSQRSDGYTF. The CDR3 DNA is TGTGCCAGCAGTCAGGGGTCCCAGCGTTCCGATGGCTACACCTTC.

The chain is built from TRBV5-1 and TRBJ2-3; 12 bases are shared with TRBD1. J was trimmed by 0 bases and V by 0 bases; bases with no gene match: 14. The germline V gene encodes CDR1 SGHRS and CDR2 YFSETQ. The CDR3 is made up of 21 amino acids. CDR3 bases: TGCGCCAGCAGCTTGGTATCGGGACAGGGGGCAATAGCCTCTAGCACAGATACGCAGTATTTT. This codes for CASSLVSGQGAIASSTDTQYF.

There are many counts of this clone. CDR3 DNA sequence: TGTGCCAGCACGTTTGAGCGGGGGGTAGATACGCAGTATTTT. Protein: CASTFERGVDTQYF. V is TRBV6-1 and J is TRBJ2-3; TRBD2 aligns across 9 bases. This CDR3 region has 14 residues. In germline, CDR1 is MNHNS, CDR2 SASEGT. V was clipped by 7 bases and J by 5 bases; unmatched bases: 7.

The chain employs TRBV18 and TRBJ1-6; D unresolved. V was shortened by 6 bases and J by 5 bases, with 20 bases between the two germline ends. Germline CDR1 is KGHSH and CDR2 is LQKENI. CDR3 length equals 17 residues. CDR3 residues: CASSRGQAGGDNSPLHF. CDR3 nucleotides: TGTGCCAGCTCCCGTGGGCAGGCTGGAGGAGATAATTCACCCCTCCACTTT.

The chain's CDR3 is CASSPPNRVRQETQYF. For the CDR3, the DNA is TGCGCCAGCAGCCCTCCGAACAGGGTCCGCCAAGAGACCCAGTACTTC. This chain links TRBV4-1 with TRBJ2-5, with a possible D match to TRBD1 (6 bases). V shed 4 bases and J shed 1 base, with 16 bases lying between them. Germline loops: CDR1 MGHRA, CDR2 YSYEKL. The CDR3 spans 16 residues.

The chain recombines TRBV5-1 with TRBJ2-1, with TRBD1 identical over 9 bases. The CDR3 length is 15 residues. The J segment lost 6 bases and the V segment lost 3 bases, leaving 7 bases of the junction unmatched. CDR1 is SGHRS and CDR2 is YFSETQ in the germline V gene. The CDR3 DNA reads as TGCGCCAGCAGCTCGGGACAGGGAGGCGGCAATGAGCAGTTCTTC. Protein sequence: CASSSGQGGGNEQFF.

The J gene is TRBJ1-5, the V gene TRBV6-5, with 7 bases identical to TRBD1. The J segment lost 1 base and the V segment lost 2 bases, leaving 5 bases of the junction unmatched. Germline lookup yields CDR1 MNHEY and CDR2 SVGAGI. The length of the CDR3 is 16 residues. The CDR3 DNA reads TGTGCCAGCAGTTACACCGGGACAGCCAGCAATCAGCCCCAGCATTTT. Its protein product is CASSYTGTASNQPQHF.

The chain recombines TRBV27 with TRBJ1-2; a possible D gene is TRBD1 (5 bases). This CDR3 region has 14 residues. Germline V CDR1 and CDR2: MNHEY, SMNVEV (reference sequence). Trimming pared 6 bases from V and 7 bases from J, leaving 18 bases between. CDR3 DNA sequence: TGTGCCAGCAGCCAAGGGACGGGGGAGTCTGGCTACACCTTC. Residues: CASSQGTGESGYTF.